Listed below are T cell receptor beta chains from one sample, sequenced in a study of CD8 T cells in Susac syndrome. One entry per CDR3 protein results from TCRdb running MiXCR on the immunoSEQ multiplex PCR reads. The sample records around 99,000 distinct CDR3 sequences, less than 97% being singletons. Sequences were obtained from CD4+ T cells from PBMCs. Every receptor here comes from a human donor in good health. CDR3s include the opening cysteine and the closing phenylalanine or tryptophan.

CDR3aa: CSARTYLTGPPGEQYF
len: 16
v_gene: TRBV20-1

CDR3aa: CSAADRRSNNEQFF
len: 14
v_gene: TRBV20-1

CDR3aa: CATSRDNFYEQYF
len: 13
v_gene: TRBV15

CDR3aa: CASSLWARGRPEETQYF
len: 17
v_gene: TRBV27

CDR3aa: CATSRNLAARGTQYF
len: 15
v_gene: TRBV15

CDR3aa: CASTLGSRNTGELFF
len: 15
v_gene: TRBV9

CDR3aa: CASSEGQTYEQYF
len: 13
v_gene: TRBV18

CDR3aa: CSAEPGQLGQPQHF
len: 14
v_gene: TRBV20-1

CDR3aa: CASSLAEAGGFF
len: 12
v_gene: TRBV7-2

CDR3aa: CSARTDRDSEGGYTF
len: 15
v_gene: TRBV20-1

CDR3aa: CANLRVKTAPHSNQPQHF
len: 18
v_gene: TRBV9

CDR3aa: CASSLSGGPSYNEQFF
len: 16
v_gene: TRBV5-1

CDR3aa: CASSRTSRSYEQYF
len: 14
v_gene: TRBV6-2/TRBV6-3

CDR3aa: CASSPTGSQPQHF
len: 13
v_gene: TRBV3-1

CDR3aa: CASSLGTTGMILSGANVLTF
len: 20
v_gene: TRBV5-1

CDR3aa: CASSLEGQGAYEKLFF
len: 16
v_gene: TRBV5-1

CDR3aa: CSVDRQSTDTQYF
len: 13
v_gene: TRBV29-1

CDR3aa: CAWNLGSNQPQHF
len: 13
v_gene: TRBV30

CDR3aa: CASSSGGAYNEQFF
len: 14
v_gene: TRBV2

CDR3aa: CASSPGLGELFF
len: 12
v_gene: TRBV7-3

CDR3aa: CSVQEGSIQPQHF
len: 13
v_gene: TRBV29-1

CDR3aa: CSASYPWVASGTSNTGELFF
len: 20
v_gene: TRBV29-1

CDR3aa: CSVELQGALNTEAFF
len: 15
v_gene: TRBV29-1

CDR3aa: CASTPTGASGNTIYF
len: 15
v_gene: TRBV27

CDR3aa: CASSQTRWGEQYF
len: 13
v_gene: TRBV7-7

CDR3aa: CASSQDWGRLYNEQFF
len: 16
v_gene: TRBV3-1

CDR3aa: CASSATSGGFEQYF
len: 14
v_gene: TRBV7-2

CDR3aa: CASSVAGQGSNTEAFF
len: 16
v_gene: TRBV9

CDR3aa: CASSLVGTGGLSYEQYF
len: 17
v_gene: TRBV7-2

CDR3aa: CSAWTTGGNTIYF
len: 13
v_gene: TRBV20-1

CDR3aa: CASFYGGERDEQYF
len: 14
v_gene: TRBV5-4

CDR3aa: CASSIDDRGGELFF
len: 14
v_gene: TRBV19

CDR3aa: CASSVGGTQGETQYF
len: 15
v_gene: TRBV9

CDR3aa: CASSGSGPNEKLFF
len: 14
v_gene: TRBV7-9

CDR3aa: CSARRLAATDTQYF
len: 14
v_gene: TRBV20-1

CDR3aa: CASSVGGTSGSRRVNEQFF
len: 19
v_gene: TRBV9

CDR3aa: CASSLAAGLPGNTIYF
len: 16
v_gene: TRBV11-3

CDR3aa: CASSQDGYRPNTEAFF
len: 16
v_gene: TRBV3-1

CDR3aa: CASSVGGLAETQYF
len: 14
v_gene: TRBV6-1

CDR3aa: CASSLGANSGNTIYF
len: 15
v_gene: TRBV12-3/TRBV12-4

CDR3aa: CASSPMTGETGELFF
len: 15
v_gene: TRBV5-6

CDR3aa: CASSLEGPGGLKDTQYF
len: 17
v_gene: TRBV7-3

CDR3aa: CASSLDPGPIGETQYF
len: 16
v_gene: TRBV5-1

CDR3aa: CASLDRPFSKNIQYF
len: 15
v_gene: TRBV21-1

CDR3aa: CASSFRTSAGNIQYF
len: 15
v_gene: TRBV5-6

CDR3aa: CASSFGADYNEQFF
len: 14
v_gene: TRBV5-1

CDR3aa: CASSTHRVSVSYEQYF
len: 16
v_gene: TRBV21-1

CDR3aa: CASSQDWETQYF
len: 12
v_gene: TRBV14

CDR3aa: CSARDGASTDTQYF
len: 14
v_gene: TRBV20-1

CDR3aa: CSVRDGGGGNQPQHF
len: 15
v_gene: TRBV29-1

CDR3aa: CSVDSGYPYEQYF
len: 13
v_gene: TRBV29-1

CDR3aa: CASSKAGGNTGELFF
len: 15
v_gene: TRBV21-1

CDR3aa: CASSALAGTALAKNIQYF
len: 18
v_gene: TRBV27

CDR3aa: CASSYSFRNTEAFF
len: 14
v_gene: TRBV6-2/TRBV6-3

CDR3aa: CASSRLDMGLTGELFF
len: 16
v_gene: TRBV4-1

CDR3aa: CSARRGANYGYTF
len: 13
v_gene: TRBV20-1

CDR3aa: CASSRQGIREKLFF
len: 14
v_gene: TRBV2

CDR3aa: CASSLGERYEQYF
len: 13
v_gene: TRBV12-3/TRBV12-4

CDR3aa: CASIAAANTEAFF
len: 13
v_gene: TRBV6-5